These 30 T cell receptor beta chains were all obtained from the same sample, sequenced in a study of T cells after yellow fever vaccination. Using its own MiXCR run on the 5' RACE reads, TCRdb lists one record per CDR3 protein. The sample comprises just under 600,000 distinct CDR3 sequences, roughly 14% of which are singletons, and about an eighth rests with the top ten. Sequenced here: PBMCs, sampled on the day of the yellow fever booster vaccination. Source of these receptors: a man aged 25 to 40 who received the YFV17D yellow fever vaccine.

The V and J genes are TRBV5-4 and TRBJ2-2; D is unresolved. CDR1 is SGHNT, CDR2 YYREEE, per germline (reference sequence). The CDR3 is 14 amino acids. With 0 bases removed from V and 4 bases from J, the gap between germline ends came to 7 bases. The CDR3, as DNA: TGTGCCAGCAGCTTGGACCAAGTCACCGGGGAGCTGTTTTTT. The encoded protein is CASSLDQVTGELFF.

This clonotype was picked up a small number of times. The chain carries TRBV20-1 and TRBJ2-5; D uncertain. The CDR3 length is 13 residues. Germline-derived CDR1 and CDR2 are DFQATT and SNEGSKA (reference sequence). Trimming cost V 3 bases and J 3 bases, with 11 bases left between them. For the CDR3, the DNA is TGCAGTGCTAGTATTGGGCGAGAAGAGACCCAGTACTTC. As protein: CSASIGREETQYF.

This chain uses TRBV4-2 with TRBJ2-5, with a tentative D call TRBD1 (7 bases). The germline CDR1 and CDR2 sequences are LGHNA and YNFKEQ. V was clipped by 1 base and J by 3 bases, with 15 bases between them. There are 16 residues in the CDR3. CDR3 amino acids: CASSQAPDREEETQYF. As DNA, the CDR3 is TGTGCCAGCAGCCAAGCTCCAGACAGGGAGGAAGAGACCCAGTACTTC.

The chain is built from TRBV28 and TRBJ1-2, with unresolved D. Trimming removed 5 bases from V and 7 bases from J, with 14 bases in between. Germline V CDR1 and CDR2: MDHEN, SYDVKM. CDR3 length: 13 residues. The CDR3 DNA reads TGTGCCAGCAGTGTGGGCATTTTGGGTGGCTACACCTTC. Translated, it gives CASSVGILGGYTF.

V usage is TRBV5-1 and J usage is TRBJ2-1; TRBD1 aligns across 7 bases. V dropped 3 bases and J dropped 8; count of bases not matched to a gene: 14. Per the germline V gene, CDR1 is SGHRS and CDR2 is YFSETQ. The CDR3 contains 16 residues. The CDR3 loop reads CASSYQGVIGWDEQFF. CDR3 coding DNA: TGCGCCAGCAGCTACCAGGGGGTAATAGGTTGGGATGAGCAGTTCTTC.

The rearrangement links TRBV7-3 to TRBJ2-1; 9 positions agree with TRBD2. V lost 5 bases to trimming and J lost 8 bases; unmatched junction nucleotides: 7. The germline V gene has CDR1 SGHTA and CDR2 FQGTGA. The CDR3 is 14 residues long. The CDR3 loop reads CASSPGTSIHEQFF. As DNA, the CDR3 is TGTGCCAGCAGCCCCGGGACTAGCATCCATGAGCAGTTCTTC.

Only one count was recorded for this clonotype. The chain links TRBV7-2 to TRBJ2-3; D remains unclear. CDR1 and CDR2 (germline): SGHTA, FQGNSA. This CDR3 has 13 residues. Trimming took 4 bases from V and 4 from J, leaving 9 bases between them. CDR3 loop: CASSSWWADTQYF. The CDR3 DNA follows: TGTGCCAGCAGCTCGTGGTGGGCAGATACGCAGTATTTT.

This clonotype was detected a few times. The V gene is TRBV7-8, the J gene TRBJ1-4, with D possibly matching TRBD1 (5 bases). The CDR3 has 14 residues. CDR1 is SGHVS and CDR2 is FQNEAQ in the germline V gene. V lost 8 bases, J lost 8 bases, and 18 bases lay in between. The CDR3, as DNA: TGTGCCAGCCAACGGATAGGGGCTCAAGAAAAACTGTTTTTT. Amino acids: CASQRIGAQEKLFF.

CDR3 in amino acids: CATSYRGRGEKLFF. Here the CDR3 DNA reads TGTGCCACCAGCTACCGGGGCCGAGGTGAAAAACTGTTTTTT. The V and J genes are TRBV15 and TRBJ1-4, with D perhaps matching TRBD1 (5 bases). V lost 5 bases, J lost 7 bases, and 14 bases lay in between. The CDR3 length is 14 residues. CDR1 and CDR2 from the germline V gene are LNHNV and YYDKDF (reference sequence).

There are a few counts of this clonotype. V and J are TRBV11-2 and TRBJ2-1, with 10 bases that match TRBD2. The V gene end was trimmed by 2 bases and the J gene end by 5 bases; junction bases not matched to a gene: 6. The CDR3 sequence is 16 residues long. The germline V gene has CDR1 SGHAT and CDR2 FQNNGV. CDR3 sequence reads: CASSLRGLAGDNEQFF. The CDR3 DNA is TGTGCCAGCAGCTTAAGAGGGCTAGCGGGGGACAATGAGCAGTTCTTC.

The CDR3 DNA follows: TGCGCCAGCAGTGTACGAGCGGGAGGGGGCTACGAGCAGTACTTC. This translates into CASSVRAGGGYEQYF. The J gene is TRBJ2-7, the V gene TRBV10-2; 10 bases line up with TRBD2. This CDR3 comprises 15 residues. Per germline, CDR1 WSHSY and CDR2 SAAADI. Trimming took 4 bases from V and 3 from J; bases not matched to a gene: 6.

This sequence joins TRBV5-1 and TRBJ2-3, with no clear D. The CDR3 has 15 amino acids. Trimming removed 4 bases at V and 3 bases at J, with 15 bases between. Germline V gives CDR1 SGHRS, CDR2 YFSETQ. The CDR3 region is CASSLLGFGTDTQYF. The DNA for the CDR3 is TGCGCCAGCAGCCTACTGGGCTTTGGGACAGATACGCAGTATTTT.

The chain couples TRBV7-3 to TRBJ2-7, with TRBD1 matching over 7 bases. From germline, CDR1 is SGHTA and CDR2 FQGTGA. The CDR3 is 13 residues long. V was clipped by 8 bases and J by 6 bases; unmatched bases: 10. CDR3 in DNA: TGTGCCAGCCCCCCCGGCGACAGGGCCGAGCAGTACTTC. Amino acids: CASPPGDRAEQYF. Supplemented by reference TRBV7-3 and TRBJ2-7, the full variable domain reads GAGVSQTPSNKVTEKGKYVELRCDPISGHTALYWYRQSLGQGPEFLIYFQGTGAADDSGLPNDRFFAVRPEGSVSTLKIQRTERGDSAVYLCASPPGDRAEQYFGPGTRLTVT.

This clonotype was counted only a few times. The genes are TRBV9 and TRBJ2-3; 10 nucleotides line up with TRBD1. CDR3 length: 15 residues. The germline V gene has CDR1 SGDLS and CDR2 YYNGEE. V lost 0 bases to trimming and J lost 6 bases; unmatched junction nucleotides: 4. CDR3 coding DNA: TGTGCCAGCAGCGTAGGTGGGACAGGGGCGGATACGCAGTATTTT. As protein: CASSVGGTGADTQYF.

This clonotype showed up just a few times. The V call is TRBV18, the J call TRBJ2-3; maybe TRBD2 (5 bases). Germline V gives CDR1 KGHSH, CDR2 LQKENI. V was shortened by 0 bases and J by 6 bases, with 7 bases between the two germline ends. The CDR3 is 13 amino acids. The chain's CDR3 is CASSPPEGDTQYF. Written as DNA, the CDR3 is TGTGCCAGCTCACCACCCGAGGGTGATACGCAGTATTTT.

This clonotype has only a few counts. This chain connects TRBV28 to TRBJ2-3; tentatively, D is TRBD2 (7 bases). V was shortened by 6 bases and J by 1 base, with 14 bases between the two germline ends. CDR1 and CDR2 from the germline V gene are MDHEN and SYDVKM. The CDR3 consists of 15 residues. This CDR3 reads CASRGGGSGTDTQYF. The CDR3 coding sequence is TGTGCCAGCAGGGGGGGCGGGAGCGGCACAGATACGCAGTATTTT.

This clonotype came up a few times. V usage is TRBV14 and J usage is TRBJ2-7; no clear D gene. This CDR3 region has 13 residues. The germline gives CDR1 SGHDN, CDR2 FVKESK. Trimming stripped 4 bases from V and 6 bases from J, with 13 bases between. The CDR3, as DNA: TGTGCCAGCAGCCGAAAGGGCCGGATCGAGCAGTACTTC. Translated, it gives CASSRKGRIEQYF.

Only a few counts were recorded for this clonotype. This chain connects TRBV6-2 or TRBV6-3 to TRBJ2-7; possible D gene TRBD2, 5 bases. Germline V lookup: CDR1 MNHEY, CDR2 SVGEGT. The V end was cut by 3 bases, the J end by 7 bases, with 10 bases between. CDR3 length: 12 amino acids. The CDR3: CASSYGGGEQYF. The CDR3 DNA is TGTGCCAGCAGTTATGGCGGAGGAGAGCAGTACTTC.

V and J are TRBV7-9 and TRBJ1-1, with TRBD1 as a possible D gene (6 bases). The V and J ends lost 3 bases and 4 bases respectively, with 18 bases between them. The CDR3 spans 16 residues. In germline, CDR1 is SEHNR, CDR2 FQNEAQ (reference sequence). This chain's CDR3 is CASSFPQGLGSTEAFF. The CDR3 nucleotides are TGTGCCAGCAGCTTTCCCCAGGGGCTGGGATCCACTGAAGCTTTCTTT.

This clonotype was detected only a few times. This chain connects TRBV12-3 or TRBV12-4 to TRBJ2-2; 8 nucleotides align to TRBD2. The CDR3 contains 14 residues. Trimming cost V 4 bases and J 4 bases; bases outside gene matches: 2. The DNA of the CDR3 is TGTGCCAGCAGTTCCGGGGGGGGCACCGGGGAGCTGTTTTTT. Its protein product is CASSSGGGTGELFF.

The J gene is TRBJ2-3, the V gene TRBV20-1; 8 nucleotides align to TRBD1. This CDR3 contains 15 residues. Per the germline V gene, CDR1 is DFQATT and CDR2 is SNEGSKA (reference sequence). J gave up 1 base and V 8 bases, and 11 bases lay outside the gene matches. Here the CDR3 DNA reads TGCAGTTGCTTATCGACAGGGGTTGGCACAGATACGCAGTATTTT. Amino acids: CSCLSTGVGTDTQYF.

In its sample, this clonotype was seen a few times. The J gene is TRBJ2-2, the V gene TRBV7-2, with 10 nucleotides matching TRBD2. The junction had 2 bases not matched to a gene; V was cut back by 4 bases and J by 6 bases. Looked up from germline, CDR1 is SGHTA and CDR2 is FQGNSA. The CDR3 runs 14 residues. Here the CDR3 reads CASSSSGRSGELFF. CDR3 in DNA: TGTGCCAGCAGCTCTAGCGGGAGATCCGGGGAGCTGTTTTTT.

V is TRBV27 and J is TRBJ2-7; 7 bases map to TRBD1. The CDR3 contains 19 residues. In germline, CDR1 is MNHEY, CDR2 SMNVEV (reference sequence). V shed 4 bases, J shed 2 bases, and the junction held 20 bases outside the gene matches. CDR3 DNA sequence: TGTGCCAGCAGTTCTACGACAGGGTTATCGGGACGCCTCCCCTACGAGCAGTACTTC. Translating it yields CASSSTTGLSGRLPYEQYF.

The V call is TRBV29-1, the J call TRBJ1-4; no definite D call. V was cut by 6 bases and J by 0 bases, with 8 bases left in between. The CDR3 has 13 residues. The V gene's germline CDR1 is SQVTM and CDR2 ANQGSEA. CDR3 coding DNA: TGCAGCGTGTTCGGGGCAACTAATGAAAAACTGTTTTTT. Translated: CSVFGATNEKLFF.

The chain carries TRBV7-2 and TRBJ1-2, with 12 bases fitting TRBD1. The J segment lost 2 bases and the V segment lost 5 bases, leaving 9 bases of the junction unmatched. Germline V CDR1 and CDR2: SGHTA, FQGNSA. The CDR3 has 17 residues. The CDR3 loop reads CASSRTGTGGANYGYTF. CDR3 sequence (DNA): TGTGCCAGCAGCCGAACCGGGACAGGGGGCGCGAACTATGGCTACACCTTC.

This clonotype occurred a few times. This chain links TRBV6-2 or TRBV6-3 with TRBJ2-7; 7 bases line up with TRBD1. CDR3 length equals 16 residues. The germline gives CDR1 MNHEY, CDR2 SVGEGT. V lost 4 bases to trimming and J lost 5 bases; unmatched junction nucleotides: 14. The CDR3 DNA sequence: TGTGCCAGCAGTTCCCCCGACAGGGTAGCAGTGGACGAGCAGTACTTC. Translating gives CASSSPDRVAVDEQYF.

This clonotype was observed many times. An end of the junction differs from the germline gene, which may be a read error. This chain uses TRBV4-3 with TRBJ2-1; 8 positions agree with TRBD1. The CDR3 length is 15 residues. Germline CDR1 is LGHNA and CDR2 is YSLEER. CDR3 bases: TGTGCCAGCAGCCCTAGGACAGGGTCCTACAATGAGCAGTTCTTC. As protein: CASSPRTGSYNEQFF.

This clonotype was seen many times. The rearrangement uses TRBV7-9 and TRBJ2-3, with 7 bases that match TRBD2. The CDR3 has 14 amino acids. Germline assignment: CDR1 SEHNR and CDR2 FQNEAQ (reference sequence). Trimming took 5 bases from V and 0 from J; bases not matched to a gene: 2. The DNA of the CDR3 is TGTGCCAGCAGCATTAGCGGGAGCACAGATACGCAGTATTTT. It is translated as CASSISGSTDTQYF.

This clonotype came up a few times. Written as DNA, the CDR3 is TGTGCCAGCAGTAAGAGTACACCTAGGGGTCAGCCCCAGCATTTT. Its translation is CASSKSTPRGQPQHF. The chain carries TRBV6-1 and TRBJ1-5; a weak D match, TRBD1 (5 bases). V lost 5 bases, J lost 6 bases, and 17 bases lay in between. CDR1 and CDR2 from the germline V gene are MNHNS and SASEGT. This CDR3 has 15 amino acids.

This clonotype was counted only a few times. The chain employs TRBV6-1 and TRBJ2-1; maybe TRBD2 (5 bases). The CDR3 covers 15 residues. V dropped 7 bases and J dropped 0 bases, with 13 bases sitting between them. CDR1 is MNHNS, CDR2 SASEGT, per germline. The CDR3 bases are TGTGCCAGCAAAGGACTGGCACTCTCCTACAATGAGCAGTTCTTC. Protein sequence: CASKGLALSYNEQFF.